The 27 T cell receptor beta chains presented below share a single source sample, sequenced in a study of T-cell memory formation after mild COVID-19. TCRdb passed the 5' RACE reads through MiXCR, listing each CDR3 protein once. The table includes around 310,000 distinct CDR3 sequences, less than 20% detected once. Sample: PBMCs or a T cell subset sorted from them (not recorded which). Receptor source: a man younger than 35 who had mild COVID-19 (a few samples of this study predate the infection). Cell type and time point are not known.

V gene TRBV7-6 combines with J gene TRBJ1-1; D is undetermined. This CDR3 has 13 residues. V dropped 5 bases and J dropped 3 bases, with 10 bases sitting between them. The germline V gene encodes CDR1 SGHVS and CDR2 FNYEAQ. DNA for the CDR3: TGTGCCAGCAGCCCAGAAGCGGACACTGAAGCTTTCTTT. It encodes CASSPEADTEAFF.

The CDR3 nucleotides read TGCGCCAGCAGCCAAAGTCGTGGTCAGCCCCAGCATTTT. Amino acid sequence: CASSQSRGQPQHF. V gene TRBV4-3 combines with J gene TRBJ1-5; D gene uncertain. The CDR3 is 13 residues long. CDR1 is LGHNA, CDR2 YSLEER, per germline. The V end was cut by 2 bases, the J end by 6 bases, with 8 bases between.

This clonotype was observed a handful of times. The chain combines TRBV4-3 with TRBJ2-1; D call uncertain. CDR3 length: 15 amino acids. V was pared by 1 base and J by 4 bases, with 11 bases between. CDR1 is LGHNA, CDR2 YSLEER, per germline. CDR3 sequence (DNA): TGCGCCAGCAGCCAAGGGCCCTCCCGTTACAATGAGCAGTTCTTC. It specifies CASSQGPSRYNEQFF.

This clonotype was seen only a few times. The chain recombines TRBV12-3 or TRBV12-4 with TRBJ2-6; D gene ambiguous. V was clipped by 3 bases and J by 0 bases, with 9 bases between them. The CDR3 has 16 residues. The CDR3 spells CASSFGRISGANVLTF. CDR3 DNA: TGTGCCAGCAGTTTTGGACGGATCTCTGGGGCCAACGTCCTGACTTTC.

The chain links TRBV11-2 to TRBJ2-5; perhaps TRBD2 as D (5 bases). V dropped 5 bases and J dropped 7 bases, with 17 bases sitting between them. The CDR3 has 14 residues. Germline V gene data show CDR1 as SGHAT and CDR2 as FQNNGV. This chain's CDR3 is CASSRRSARGTQYF. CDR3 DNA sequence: TGTGCCAGCAGCCGTAGGAGCGCCCGGGGGACCCAGTACTTC.

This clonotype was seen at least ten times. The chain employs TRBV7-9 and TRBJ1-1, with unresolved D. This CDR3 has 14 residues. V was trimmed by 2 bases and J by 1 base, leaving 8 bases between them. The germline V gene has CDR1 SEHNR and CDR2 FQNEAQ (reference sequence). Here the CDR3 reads CASSLTDKNTEAFF. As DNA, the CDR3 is TGTGCCAGCAGCTTAACAGACAAGAACACTGAAGCTTTCTTT.

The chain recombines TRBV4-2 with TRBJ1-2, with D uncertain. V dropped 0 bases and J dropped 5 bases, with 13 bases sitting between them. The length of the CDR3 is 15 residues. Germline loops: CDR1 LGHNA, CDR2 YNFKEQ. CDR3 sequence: CASSQDSVRGYGYTF. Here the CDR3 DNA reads TGTGCCAGCAGCCAAGACTCTGTAAGAGGGTATGGCTACACCTTC.

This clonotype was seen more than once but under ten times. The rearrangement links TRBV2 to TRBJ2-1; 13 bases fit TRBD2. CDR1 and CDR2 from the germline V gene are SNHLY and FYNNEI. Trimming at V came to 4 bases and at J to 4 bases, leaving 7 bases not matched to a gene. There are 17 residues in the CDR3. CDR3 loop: CASSVSLLAGGYNEQFF. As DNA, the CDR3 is TGTGCCAGCAGTGTGTCCCTACTAGCGGGGGGGTACAATGAGCAGTTCTTC.

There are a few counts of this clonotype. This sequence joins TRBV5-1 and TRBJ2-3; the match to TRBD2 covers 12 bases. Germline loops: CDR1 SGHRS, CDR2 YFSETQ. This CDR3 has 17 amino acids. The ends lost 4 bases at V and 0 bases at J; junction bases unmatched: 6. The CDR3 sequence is CASSPTGTSGSTDTQYF. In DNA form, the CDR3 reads TGCGCCAGCAGCCCGACCGGGACTAGCGGGAGCACAGATACGCAGTATTTT.

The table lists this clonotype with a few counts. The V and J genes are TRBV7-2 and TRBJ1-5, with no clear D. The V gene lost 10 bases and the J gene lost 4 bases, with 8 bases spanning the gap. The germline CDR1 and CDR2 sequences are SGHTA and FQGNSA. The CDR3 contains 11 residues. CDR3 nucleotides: TGTGCCATGGCCGGGAATCAGCCCCAGCATTTT. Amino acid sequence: CAMAGNQPQHF.

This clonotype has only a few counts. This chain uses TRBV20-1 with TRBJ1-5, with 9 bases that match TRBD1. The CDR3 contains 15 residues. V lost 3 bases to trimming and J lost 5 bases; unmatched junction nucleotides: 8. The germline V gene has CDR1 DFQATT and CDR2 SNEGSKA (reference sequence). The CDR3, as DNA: TGCAGTGCTAGGGTCAAGGACAGGGGACATCAGCCCCAGCATTTT. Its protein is CSARVKDRGHQPQHF.

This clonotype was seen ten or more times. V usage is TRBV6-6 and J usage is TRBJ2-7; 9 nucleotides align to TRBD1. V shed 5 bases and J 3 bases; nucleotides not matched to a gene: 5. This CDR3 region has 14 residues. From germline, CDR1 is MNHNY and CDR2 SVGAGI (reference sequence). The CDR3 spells CASSDPGQGYEQYF. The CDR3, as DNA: TGTGCCAGCAGTGATCCGGGACAGGGCTACGAGCAGTACTTC.

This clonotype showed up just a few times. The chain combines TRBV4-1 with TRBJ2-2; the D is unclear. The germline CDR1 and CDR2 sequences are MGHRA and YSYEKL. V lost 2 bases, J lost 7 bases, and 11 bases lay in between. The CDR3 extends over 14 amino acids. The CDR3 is CASSQRIQNGELFF. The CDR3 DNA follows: TGCGCCAGCAGCCAACGGATACAGAACGGGGAGCTGTTTTTT.

CDR3 residues: CASSSFPEGEQYF. In DNA, the CDR3 is TGTGCCAGCAGCTCATTCCCCGAAGGGGAGCAGTACTTC. This chain connects TRBV5-6 to TRBJ2-7; unclear D gene. Germline lookup yields CDR1 SGHDT and CDR2 YYEEEE. With 3 bases removed from V and 7 bases from J, the gap between germline ends came to 14 bases. This CDR3 comprises 13 residues.

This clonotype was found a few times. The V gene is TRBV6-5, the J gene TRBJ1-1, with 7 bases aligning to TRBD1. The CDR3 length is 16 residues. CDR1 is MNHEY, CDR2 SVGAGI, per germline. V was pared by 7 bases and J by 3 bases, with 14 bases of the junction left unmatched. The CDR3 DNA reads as TGTGCCAGCACCCCATCCCCGACAGGGAGGCACACTGAAGCTTTCTTT. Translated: CASTPSPTGRHTEAFF.

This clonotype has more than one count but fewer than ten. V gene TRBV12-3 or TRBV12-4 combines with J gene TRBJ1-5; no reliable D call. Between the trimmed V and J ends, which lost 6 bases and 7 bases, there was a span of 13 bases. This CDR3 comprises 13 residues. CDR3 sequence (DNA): TGTGCCAGCAGCCTAGTGGGCTCACAGCCCCAGCATTTT. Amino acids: CASSLVGSQPQHF.

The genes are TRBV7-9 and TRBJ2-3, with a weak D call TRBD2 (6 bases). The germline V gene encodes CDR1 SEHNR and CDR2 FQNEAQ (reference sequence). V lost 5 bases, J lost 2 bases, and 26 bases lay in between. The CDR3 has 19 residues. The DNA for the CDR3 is TGTGCCAGCAGCCCACTTCCGGGACTGAAAAGGCTCGACACAGATACGCAGTATTTT. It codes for CASSPLPGLKRLDTDTQYF.

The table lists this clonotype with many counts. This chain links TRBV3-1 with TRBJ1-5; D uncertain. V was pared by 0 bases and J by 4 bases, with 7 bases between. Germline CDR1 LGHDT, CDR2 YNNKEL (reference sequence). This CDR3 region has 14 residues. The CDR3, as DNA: TGTGCCAGCAGCCAAGATTCGGTGAATCAGCCCCAGCATTTT. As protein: CASSQDSVNQPQHF.

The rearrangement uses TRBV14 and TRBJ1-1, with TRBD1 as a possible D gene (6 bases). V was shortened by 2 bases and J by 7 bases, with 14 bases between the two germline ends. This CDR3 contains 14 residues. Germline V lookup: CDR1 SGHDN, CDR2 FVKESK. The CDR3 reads CASSQRGTSVEAFF. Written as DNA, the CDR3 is TGTGCCAGCAGCCAAAGAGGGACATCGGTTGAAGCTTTCTTT.

The CDR3 reads CASSYQPNQPQHF. CDR3 coding DNA: TGCGCCAGCAGTTATCAGCCTAATCAGCCCCAGCATTTT. The V gene is TRBV5-1, the J gene TRBJ1-5; no firm D call. The CDR3 is 13 amino acids. Germline CDR1 and CDR2: SGHRS and YFSETQ. Deletions cut 5 bases from V and 4 bases from J, with 10 bases between.

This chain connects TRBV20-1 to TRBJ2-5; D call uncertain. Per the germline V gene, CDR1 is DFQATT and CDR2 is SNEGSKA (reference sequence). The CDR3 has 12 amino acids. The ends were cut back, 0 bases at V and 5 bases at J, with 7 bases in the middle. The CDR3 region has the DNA TGCAGTGCTAGAGACCATCGGGAGACCCAGTACTTC. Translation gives CSARDHRETQYF.

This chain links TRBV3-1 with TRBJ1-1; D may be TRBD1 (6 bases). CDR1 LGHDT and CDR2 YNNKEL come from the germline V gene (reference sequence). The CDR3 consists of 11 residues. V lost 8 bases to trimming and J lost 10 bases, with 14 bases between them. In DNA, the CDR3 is TGTGCCAGCGCTACCGGAGGGGGAGCTTTCTTT. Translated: CASATGGGAFF.

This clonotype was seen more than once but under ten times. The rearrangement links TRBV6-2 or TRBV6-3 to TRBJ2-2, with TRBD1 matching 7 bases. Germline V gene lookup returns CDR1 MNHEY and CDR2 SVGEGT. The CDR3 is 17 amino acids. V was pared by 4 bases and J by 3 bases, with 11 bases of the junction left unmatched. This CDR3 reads CASSSNQGVLYTGELFF. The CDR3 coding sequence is TGTGCCAGCAGTTCCAACCAGGGGGTTCTTTACACCGGGGAGCTGTTTTTT.

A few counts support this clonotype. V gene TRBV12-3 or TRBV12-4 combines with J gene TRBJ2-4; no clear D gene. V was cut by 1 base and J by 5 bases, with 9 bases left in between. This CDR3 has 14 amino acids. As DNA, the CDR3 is TGTGCCAGCAGTTTAGGGGGTTCAGAAAACATTCAGTACTTC. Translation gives CASSLGGSENIQYF.

CDR3 nucleotide sequence: TGTGCCAGCTCACCTGCATCCAGGAGCACTGAAGCTTTCTTT. It specifies CASSPASRSTEAFF. This chain connects TRBV18 to TRBJ1-1; no clear D gene. Between the trimmed V and J ends, which lost 3 bases and 4 bases, there was a span of 12 bases. The CDR3 runs to 14 residues. CDR1 is KGHSH and CDR2 is LQKENI in the germline V gene. The variable domain in full, with the rest retrieved from reference TRBV18 and TRBJ1-1, is NAGVMQNPRHLVRRRGQEARLRCSPMKGHSHVYWYRQLPEEGLKFMVYLQKENIIDESGMPKERFSAEFPKEGPSILRIQQVVRGDSAAYFCASSPASRSTEAFFGQGTRLTVV.

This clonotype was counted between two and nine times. CDR3 protein: CASSYSGQLNTEAFF. Written as DNA, the CDR3 is TGTGCCAGCAGTTACTCGGGCCAGCTGAACACTGAAGCTTTCTTT. This chain connects TRBV6-5 to TRBJ1-1; D gene uncertain. Germline V lookup: CDR1 MNHEY, CDR2 SVGAGI. V shed 0 bases and J shed 0 bases, with 8 bases lying between them. This CDR3 contains 15 residues.

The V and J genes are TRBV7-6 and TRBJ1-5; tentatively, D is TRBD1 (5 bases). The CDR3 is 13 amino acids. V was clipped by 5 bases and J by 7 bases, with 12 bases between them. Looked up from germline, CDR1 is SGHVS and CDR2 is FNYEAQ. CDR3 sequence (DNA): TGTGCCAGCAGCCAGGGTTACTGGCAGCCCCAGCATTTT. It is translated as CASSQGYWQPQHF. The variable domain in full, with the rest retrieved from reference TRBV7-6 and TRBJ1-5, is GAGVSQSPRYKVTKRGQDVALRCDPISGHVSLYWYRQALGQGPEFLTYFNYEAQQDKSGLPNDRFSAERPEGSISTLTIQRTEQRDSAMYRCASSQGYWQPQHFGDGTRLSIL.